The source of this T cell receptor (beta chain) is a study of neurological immune-mediated disorders (dated by TCRdb to the late 2010s). Regarding the study in general: Peripheral blood TCR-beta repertoires from patients with HTLV-I-associated myelopathy (HAM/TSP), patients with multiple sclerosis, and healthy controls were compared in the study using UMI-based sequencing. Of the approximately 70 subjects in the cohort, around 15 were HAM/TSP patients, approximately 34 were multiple sclerosis patients, and 20 were healthy controls. The approximately 100 TCR-beta libraries included longitudinal samples, technical triplicates and paired sorted CD4+ and CD8+ T-cell subsets alongside PBMC samples.

Overall study outcomes, separate from this receptor: Expanded clones from different subjects shared no identical CDR3 amino acid sequences, which suggests that TCR-beta repertoires were private in all groups. TCR clonal expansion was highest in HAM/TSP patients and lowest in MS patients, with MS patients falling below even healthy controls.

A note on this clonotype: There is no known antigen for this receptor. No much larger clonotype is one base removed from it; base qualities were not supplied.

cDNA was synthesized by template-switch 5'RACE using a primer with a 10-nucleotide random unique molecular identifier that tagged each TCR transcript. Over 180 million TCR-beta sequences, covering 15-18 subjects, were produced in each sequencing run. The RNeasy kit was used to extract total RNA. The KAPA Real-time Library Amplification kit was used to amplify TCR-beta VDJ regions with primers targeting the TCR constant region and the 5'RACE anchor. A first PCR added sample indexes and Illumina adaptors, after which a second PCR increased the library yield. The roughly 650 bp TCR product was size-selected on a 2% E-gel SizeSelection system after Ampure bead purification. Before pooling, library quality was checked on a Bioanalyzer, concentration was measured with Qubit, and libraries were quantified with the Kapa Library Quantification kit. Paired-end 2 x 150 bp sequencing of the libraries was performed on an Illumina HiSeq 2500. To increase sequence diversity, about 23-30% phiX was spiked into each library pool. The original methods were these. The UMI-based MiGEC pipeline processed quality-filtered reads and removed over 80% of raw TCR sequences during error correction. VDJ genes were aligned to IMGT germline references, and each clonotype was defined by a unique CDR3 amino acid sequence together with V-J genes. VDJtools evaluated clonal expansion, Shannon diversity and CDR3 relatedness (CalcPairwiseDistances, ClusterSamples); CLCbio workbench built phylogenetic trees. A clone was classed as expanded if it had 8 or more unique UMIs, a cutoff based on coefficient-of-variation modelling across technical triplicates. TCRdb reprocessing: public reads trimmed at Q25 with fastp, clones called with MiXCR, in-frame beta chains kept. Duplicate CDR3 protein sequences are folded into a single record with the most common DNA and genes. These V and J calls are TCRdb output, not the study's own analysis. The sample table shows tens of thousands of distinct CDR3 sequences, and roughly 10% are seen once. The top ten hold about 1.7% of the sample.

CDR1 and CDR2, looked up from the germline V gene, are SGHRS and YFSETQ. V is shortened by 7 bases, J by 0 bases, and the region joining them spans 14 bases. From the cysteine through the phenylalanine, the CDR3 covers 15 amino acids. Of all the DNA, just the CDR3 is kept, 45 bases in frame from base 1. The healthy controls were volunteers from a blood bank in Maryland, USA. Libraries from unsorted PBMCs were made from 2 million PBMCs kept in RNAlater at -80 degrees C until RNA extraction. Peripheral blood was subjected to Ficoll-Hypaque density gradient centrifugation to isolate PBMCs, which were then cryopreserved in liquid nitrogen.

Recombination connected TRBV5-1 to TRBJ2-1; no D gene call is confident. The origin of this receptor is a man in his forties or fifties in good health. The sample consisted of PBMCs. The DNA sequence reads TGCGCCAGCGGCCTGGGGTCCCTCTCCTACAATGAGCAGTTCTTC. Its protein reads: CASGLGSLSYNEQFF.